This TCR beta chain came from a study of T cells after posttransplantation cyclophosphamide. The naive gate required viable CD3+CD4+ or CD3+CD8+ cells with CCR7+CD45RA+CD45RO-CD95-CD27+CD28+ phenotype. Study outcomes and limitations: After PTCy, TRB diversity resembled that of CNI/methotrexate controls.

Using immunoSEQ multiplex PCR, the repertoire was profiled, and TCRdb retains in-frame clones only, with some absent. The sample carries about 16,000 clones, 94% recorded once. Unmatched junction bases numbered 2, after V lost 0 bases and J lost 7 bases. Germline lookup yields CDR1 SGHRS and CDR2 YFSETQ. The CDR3 spans 14 residues. About this clone itself: Its antigen remains unknown.

Sequencing input: naive CD4+ T cells sorted from blood. The chain recombines TRBV5-1 with TRBJ2-1, with 9 bases that match TRBD2. This clonotype originated in a woman between 45 and 65 years old in good health and a related stem cell transplant donor. The CDR3 sequence is CASSLGLAGNEQFF. CDR3 coding DNA: TGCGCCAGCAGCTTGGGGCTAGCGGGAAATGAGCAGTTCTTC. The complete variable domain, with remaining parts taken from reference TRBV5-1 and TRBJ2-1, reads KAGVTQTPRYLIKTRGQQVTLSCSPISGHRSVSWYQQTPGQGLQFLFEYFSETQRNKGNFPGRFSGRQFSNSRSEMNVSTLELGDSALYLCASSLGLAGNEQFFGPGTRLTVL.